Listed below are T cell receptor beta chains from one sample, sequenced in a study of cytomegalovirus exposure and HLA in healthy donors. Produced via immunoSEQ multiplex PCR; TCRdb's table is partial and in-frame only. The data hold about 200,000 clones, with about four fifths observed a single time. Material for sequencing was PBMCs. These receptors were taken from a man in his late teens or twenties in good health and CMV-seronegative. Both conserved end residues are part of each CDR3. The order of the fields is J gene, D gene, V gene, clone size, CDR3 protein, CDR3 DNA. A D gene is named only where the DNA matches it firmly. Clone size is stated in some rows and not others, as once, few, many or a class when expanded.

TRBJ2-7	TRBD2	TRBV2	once	CASSERAGGFQREQYF	TGTGCCAGCAGTGAGAGAGCGGGGGGCTTCCAGCGCGAGCAGTACTTC
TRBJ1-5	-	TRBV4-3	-	CASSPDSRSNQPQHF	TGCGCCAGCAGCCCCGACAGTAGGAGCAATCAGCCCCAGCATTTT
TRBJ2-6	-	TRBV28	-	CASSFSPGANVLTF	TGTGCCAGCAGTTTTAGTCCTGGGGCCAACGTCCTGACTTTC
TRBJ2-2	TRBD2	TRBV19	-	CASSRVASGNTGELFF	TGTGCCAGTAGTAGAGTGGCTAGCGGGAACACCGGGGAGCTGTTTTTT
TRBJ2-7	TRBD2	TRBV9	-	CASSGTSGSPEQYF	TGTGCCAGCAGCGGGACTAGCGGGAGTCCCGAGCAGTACTTC
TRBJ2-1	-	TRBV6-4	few	CASSEAVTRAWNEQFF	TGTGCCAGCAGTGAAGCGGTGACTAGGGCATGGAATGAGCAGTTCTTC
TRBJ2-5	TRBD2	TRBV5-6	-	CASSLGSSGGQETQYF	TGTGCCAGCAGCTTGGGGTCTAGCGGGGGGCAAGAGACCCAGTACTTC
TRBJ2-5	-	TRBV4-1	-	CASSPELTGKQETQYF	TGCGCCAGCAGCCCGGAACTTACAGGGAAACAAGAGACCCAGTACTTC
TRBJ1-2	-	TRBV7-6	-	CASSPSTGGGDGYTF	TGTGCCAGCAGCCCATCTACAGGCGGGGGAGATGGCTACACCTTC
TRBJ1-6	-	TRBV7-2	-	CASSSGFSYNSPLHF	TGTGCCAGCAGCTCGGGGTTCTCCTATAATTCACCCCTCCACTTT
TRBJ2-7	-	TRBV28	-	CASSLGGQDEQYF	TGTGCCAGCAGTTTAGGGGGCCAAGACGAGCAGTACTTC
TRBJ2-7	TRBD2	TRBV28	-	CASITTGLAHEQYF	TGTGCCAGCATCACCACGGGACTAGCACACGAGCAGTACTTC
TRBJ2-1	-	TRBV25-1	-	CASSGGVSEFF	TGTGCCAGCAGTGGTGGAGTTTCAGAGTTCTTC
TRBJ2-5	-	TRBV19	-	CASSMMAGMQETQYF	TGTGCCAGTAGTATGATGGCGGGGATGCAGGAGACCCAGTACTTC
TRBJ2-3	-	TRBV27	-	CASSPLGGSHTDTQYF	TGTGCCAGCAGTCCCCTTGGAGGGAGCCACACAGATACGCAGTATTTT
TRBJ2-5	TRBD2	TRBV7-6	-	CASSLGLAGGPETQYF	TGTGCCAGCAGCTTGGGACTAGCGGGGGGGCCGGAGACCCAGTACTTC
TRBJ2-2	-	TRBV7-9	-	CASSPPPDRNTGELFF	TGTGCCAGCAGCCCCCCCCCGGACAGGAACACCGGGGAGCTGTTTTTT
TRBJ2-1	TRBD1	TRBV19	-	CASSMVGDRANNEQFF	TGTGCCAGTAGTATGGTCGGAGACAGGGCGAATAATGAGCAGTTCTTC
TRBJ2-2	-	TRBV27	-	CASSFEVNTGELFF	TGTGCCAGCAGTTTTGAGGTTAACACCGGGGAGCTGTTTTTT
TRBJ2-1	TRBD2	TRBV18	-	CASSLSGGHSYNEQFF	TGTGCCAGCTCACTCTCGGGGGGGCACTCCTACAATGAGCAGTTCTTC
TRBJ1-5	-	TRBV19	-	CASSMDPRQPQHF	TGTGCCAGTAGTATGGATCCCAGGCAGCCCCAGCATTTT
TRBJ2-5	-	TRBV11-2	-	CASSLGLDQETQYF	TGTGCCAGCAGCTTAGGGTTAGACCAAGAGACCCAGTACTTC
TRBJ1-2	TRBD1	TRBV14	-	CASSHRTGGYGYTF	TGTGCCAGCAGCCATAGGACAGGGGGATATGGCTACACCTTC
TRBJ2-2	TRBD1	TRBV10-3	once	CAISEPGTGNTGELFF	TGTGCCATCAGTGAGCCGGGGACAGGGAACACCGGGGAGCTGTTTTTT
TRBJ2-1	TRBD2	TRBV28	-	CASRGGRADVEQFF	TGTGCCAGCAGGGGCGGGAGGGCCGATGTTGAGCAGTTCTTC
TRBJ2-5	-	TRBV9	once	CASSFGTEKETQYF	TGTGCCAGCAGCTTCGGGACTGAGAAAGAGACCCAGTACTTC
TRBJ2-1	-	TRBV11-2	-	CASSLVPGVPNEQFF	TGTGCCAGCAGCTTAGTCCCAGGGGTCCCCAATGAGCAGTTCTTC
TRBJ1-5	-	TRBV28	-	CASSLGGTSNQPQHF	TGTGCCAGCAGTTTGGGGGGGACTAGCAATCAGCCCCAGCATTTT
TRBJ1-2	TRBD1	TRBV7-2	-	CASSAMDRGLDGYTF	TGTGCCAGCAGCGCAATGGACAGGGGGCTGGATGGCTACACCTTC
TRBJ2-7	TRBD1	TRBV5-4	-	CASSQKTGTGGYEQYF	TGCGCCAGCAGCCAAAAAACCGGGACAGGGGGCTACGAGCAGTACTTC
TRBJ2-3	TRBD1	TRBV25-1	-	CASSEPLTGTGADTQYF	TGTGCCAGCAGTGAACCACTGACAGGGACAGGGGCAGATACGCAGTATTTT
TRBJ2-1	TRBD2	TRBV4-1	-	CASSHVAGGVDEQFF	TGCGCCAGCAGCCATGTAGCGGGAGGAGTGGATGAGCAGTTCTTC
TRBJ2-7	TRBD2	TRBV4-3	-	CASTTGGSPRGAAYEQYF	TGCGCCAGCACCACGGGCGGGAGCCCCCGAGGAGCCGCCTACGAGCAGTACTTC
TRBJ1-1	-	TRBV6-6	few	CASSYLTENTEAFF	TGTGCCAGCAGTTACTTAACAGAGAACACTGAAGCTTTCTTT
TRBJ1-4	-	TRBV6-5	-	CASSTMVREKLFF	TGTGCCAGCAGTACGATGGTCAGAGAAAAACTGTTTTTT
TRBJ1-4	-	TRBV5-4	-	CASSLAGDEKLFF	TGTGCCAGCAGCTTAGCAGGGGATGAAAAACTGTTTTTT
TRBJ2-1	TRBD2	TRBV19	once	CASGGRAYEQFF	TGTGCCAGTGGGGGGAGGGCCTATGAGCAGTTCTTC
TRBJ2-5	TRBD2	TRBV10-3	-	CAISESGLAVKGEQYF	TGTGCCATCAGTGAGTCTGGACTAGCGGTCAAGGGGGAGCAGTACTTC
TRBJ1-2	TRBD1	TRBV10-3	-	CAIRGDRGPYGYTF	TGTGCCATCAGGGGGGACAGGGGGCCCTATGGCTACACCTTC
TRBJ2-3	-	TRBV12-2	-	CASRLPGVHTQYF	TGTGCAAGTCGCCTCCCCGGAGTTCATACGCAGTATTTT
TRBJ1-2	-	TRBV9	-	CASSVEGGGYYGYTF	TGTGCCAGCAGCGTAGAGGGGGGGGGTTACTATGGCTACACCTTC
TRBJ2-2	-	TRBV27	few	CASRLQGSGELFF	TGTGCCAGCAGGCTTCAGGGATCCGGGGAGCTGTTTTTT
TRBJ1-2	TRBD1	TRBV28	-	CASSLLQGARYGYTF	TGTGCCAGCAGTTTACTACAGGGGGCGCGCTATGGCTACACCTTC